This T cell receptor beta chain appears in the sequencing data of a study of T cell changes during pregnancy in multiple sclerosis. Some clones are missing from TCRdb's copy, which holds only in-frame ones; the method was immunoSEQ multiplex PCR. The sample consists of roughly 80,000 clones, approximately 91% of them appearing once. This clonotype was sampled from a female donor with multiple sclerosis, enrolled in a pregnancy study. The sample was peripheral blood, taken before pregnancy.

This CDR3 reads CSVGQPQGGEQYF. CDR3 DNA: TGCAGCGTTGGGCAGCCCCAGGGTGGCGAGCAGTACTTC. The genes are TRBV29-1 and TRBJ2-7; tentatively, D is TRBD1 (5 bases). Trimming removed 4 bases at V and 6 bases at J, with 16 bases between. This CDR3 has 13 amino acids. CDR1 SQVTM and CDR2 ANQGSEA come from the germline V gene.